This T cell receptor (beta chain) was found in a study of CD8+CD57+ T cells in acquired aplastic anemia. Genomic DNA, serving as template, underwent TCR beta VDJ and CDR3 profiling. MiXCR, run by TCRdb on the reads, gives a single entry per CDR3 protein. Of more than 150,000 distinct CDR3 sequences in the sample, 48% are singletons; the top ten hold roughly 13%. Whoever was chosen for sequencing had shown CD8+CD57+ cell expansion by flow cytometry. This CDR3 has 14 amino acids. J was trimmed by 1 base and V by 5 bases; bases with no gene match: 2. Germline values: CDR1 MNHEY, CDR2 SMNVEV (reference sequence). This clonotype was recorded a few times.

This receptor was taken from a human donor with aplastic anemia. The specimen was sorted CD4+, CD8+, or CD8+CD57+ T cells (not recorded which) from PBMCs. The rearrangement joins TRBV27 to TRBJ2-3; 8 bases match TRBD1. CDR3 in DNA: TGTGCCAGCAGTCTGGACAGGGGCACAGATACGCAGTATTTT. Translated: CASSLDRGTDTQYF.